Listed here are 7 T cell receptor beta chains from one sample, sequenced in a study of Ad26.COV2.S vaccination and SARS-CoV-2 variants (dated by TCRdb to the early 2020s). The treatment or condition label on this specimen signifies: about 20 received Ad26.COV2.S at low or high dose, single or two shots; roughly 5 received placebo; per-sample allocation not given. Repertoires of vaccine and placebo recipients were sequenced from samples collected on day 63 after the first injection. The library was generated by the immunoSEQ multiplex PCR assay. TCRdb's version of the immuneACCESS table is confined to in-frame rearrangements and falls short of the full clone set. An unresolved V gene accounts for under half of the shortfall where checked; the remainder is of unknown origin. This sample has around 370,000 clones in its table, and about 88% of those were observed once. Around 3.3% of the sample is in the top ten clones.

The source was peripheral blood, collected in a trial of Ad26.COV2.S vaccine versus placebo. These receptors came from a person aged 18-60 years who received the Ad26.COV2.S COVID-19 vaccine or a placebo.

The CDR3 is CASSQDTQTGSGNTIYF. DNA for the CDR3: TGCGCCAGCAGCCAGGATACCCAGACAGGCTCTGGAAACACCATATATTTT. The gene calls are TRBV4-3 and TRBJ1-3; weak D call: TRBD1 (6 bases). The CDR3 consists of 17 residues. Between the trimmed V and J ends, which lost 3 bases and 0 bases, there was a span of 15 bases. CDR1 and CDR2 (germline): LGHNA, YSLEER.

This clone was seen a handful of times. The chain is built from TRBV18 and TRBJ1-5; D might be TRBD1 (6 bases). The CDR3 has 14 amino acids. V was pared by 3 bases and J by 6 bases, with 12 bases between. Per germline, CDR1 KGHSH and CDR2 LQKENI. The CDR3 DNA reads TGTGCCAGCTCACCCACGGGGGCGATTCAGCCCCAGCATTTT. Translating it yields CASSPTGAIQPQHF. Complete variable domain (other parts from reference TRBV18 and TRBJ1-5): NAGVMQNPRHLVRRRGQEARLRCSPMKGHSHVYWYRQLPEEGLKFMVYLQKENIIDESGMPKERFSAEFPKEGPSILRIQQVVRGDSAAYFCASSPTGAIQPQHFGDGTRLSIL.

This clone was seen a handful of times. The DNA for the CDR3 is TGCGCCAGCAGCCAAGAACTAGCGGGATTAGGGCACGGGGAGCTGTTTTTT. It codes for CASSQELAGLGHGELFF. The V call is TRBV4-1, the J call TRBJ2-2, with 10 bases identical to TRBD2. This CDR3 spans 17 amino acids. Germline CDR1 reads MGHRA; CDR2 reads YSYEKL. The V gene end was trimmed by 0 bases and the J gene end by 7 bases; junction bases not matched to a gene: 8.

The V and J genes are TRBV6-5 and TRBJ1-2; the D gene is possibly TRBD1 (6 bases). This CDR3 contains 15 residues. Germline V CDR1 and CDR2: MNHEY, SVGAGI. V shed 2 bases and J shed 6 bases, with 16 bases lying between them. The DNA for the CDR3 is TGTGCCAGCAGTTACGGGGGCAGGGGAGGGAATGGCTACACCTTC. Translation gives CASSYGGRGGNGYTF.

V usage is TRBV4-1 and J usage is TRBJ2-7; 9 nucleotides align to TRBD2. Losses at the gene ends were 0 bases for V and 6 bases for J; bases not matched to a gene: 6. The CDR3 loop spans 15 amino acids. CDR1 is MGHRA, CDR2 YSYEKL, per germline. The CDR3 bases are TGCGCCAGCAGCCAAGAGACAGCGGGAGGTCTCGAGCAGTACTTC. Protein: CASSQETAGGLEQYF.

This sequence joins TRBV10-3 and TRBJ2-2; D unclear. The CDR3 contains 11 residues. Germline CDR1 reads ENHRY; CDR2 reads SYGVKD. V was trimmed by 7 bases and J by 6 bases, leaving 6 bases between them. This chain's CDR3 is CAITGSGELFF. The CDR3 DNA sequence: TGTGCCATCACCGGGTCCGGGGAGCTGTTTTTT.

The chain recombines TRBV10-1 with TRBJ2-7; D remains unclear. Germline loops: CDR1 WNHNN, CDR2 SYGVQD (reference sequence). The CDR3 extends over 12 amino acids. Trimming stripped 0 bases from V and 13 bases from J, with 13 bases between. In DNA, the CDR3 is TGCGCCAGCAGTGAGTCGATAGGCCCCCAATACTTC. Its translation is CASSESIGPQYF.